This TCR beta chain was identified during a study of T cell responses to AZD1222 COVID-19 vaccine. Whole-study context: Doses given second, at about 4 or about 12 weeks, were pooled.

With V trimmed by 5 bases and J by 4 bases, 2 bases remained unmatched. The CDR3 is made up of 12 amino acids. To note about this clone: Its specificity is not known.

Clones were read by immunoSEQ multiplex PCR, and TCRdb kept only the in-frame ones, dropping some. The sample has 110,000 to 150,000 clones, around 89% seen once; the top ten hold more than 2.5%. Study-wide results and limits: Regions left unmutated in variants are reportedly the target of nearly half of spike-specific TCRs. Females made up more of the donors, who were largely white British, and clonal diversity may have come out too low. Spike-specific TCR breadth rose after two AZD1222 doses, and depth rose as well.

V usage is TRBV12-3 or TRBV12-4 and J usage is TRBJ2-7, with 7 bases matching TRBD1. The sequenced sample was peripheral blood, obtained on day 0 of AZD1222 vaccination. The TCR originated in an adult in good health. This CDR3 is CASSPGGYEQYF. The DNA for the CDR3 is TGTGCCAGCAGTCCAGGGGGTTACGAGCAGTACTTC.